This T cell receptor beta chain was obtained from a study of cytomegalovirus exposure and HLA in healthy donors. V shed 5 bases and J shed 4 bases, with 12 bases lying between them. Per germline, CDR1 SGHVS and CDR2 FQNEAQ. This CDR3 comprises 14 residues. Study-wide points: Immune exposure was documented only through CMV serostatus. TCR beta chains numbering about 160 were designated cytomegalovirus-associated. In an earlier analysis, most TCR beta V segments were productive about 90% or about 30% of the time.

PCR was performed using 60 Vbeta and 13 Jbeta primers. Clones were sequenced by immunoSEQ multiplex PCR, and TCRdb holds only the in-frame ones, with some missing. The table includes fewer than 150,000 clones, roughly four fifths detected once. This clone was counted between two and nine times. No antigen is known for it. The source material was PBMCs. This rearrangement joins TRBV7-8 to TRBJ1-5; possibly TRBD1 for D (6 bases). This clonotype was obtained from a man aged 35 to 55 in good health and CMV-seropositive. The DNA for the CDR3 is TGTGCCAGCAGCGAAGGACAGCTTAATCAGCCCCAGCATTTT. Protein sequence: CASSEGQLNQPQHF.